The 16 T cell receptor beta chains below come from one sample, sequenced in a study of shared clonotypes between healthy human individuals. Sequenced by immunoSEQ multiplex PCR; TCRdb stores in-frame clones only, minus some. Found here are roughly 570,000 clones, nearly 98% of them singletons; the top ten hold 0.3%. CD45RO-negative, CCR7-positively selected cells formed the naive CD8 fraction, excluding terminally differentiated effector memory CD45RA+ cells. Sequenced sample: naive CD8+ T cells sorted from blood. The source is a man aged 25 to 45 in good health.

CDR3 bases: TGCAGCGTCCTAAAACAGGAATTTGCGCAGTTCTTC. Translating it yields CSVLKQEFAQFF. V and J are TRBV29-1 and TRBJ2-1; possibly TRBD1 for D (5 bases). V was trimmed by 6 bases and J by 12 bases, leaving 18 bases between them. The CDR3 sequence is 12 residues long. From germline, CDR1 is SQVTM and CDR2 ANQGSEA.

The DNA of the CDR3 is TGTGCCAGCAGCACAGCGGGAGTAGGGAATGAGCAGTTCTTC. It yields the protein CASSTAGVGNEQFF. The V call is TRBV13, the J call TRBJ2-1; TRBD2 matches 8 bases. The CDR3 runs to 14 residues. Germline CDR1 PRHDT, CDR2 FYEKMQ (reference sequence). V was clipped by 5 bases and J by 7 bases; unmatched bases: 7.

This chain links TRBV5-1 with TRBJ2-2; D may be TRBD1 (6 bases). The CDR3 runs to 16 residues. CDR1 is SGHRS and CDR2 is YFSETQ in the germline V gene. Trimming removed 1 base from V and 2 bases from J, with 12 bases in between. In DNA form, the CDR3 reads TGCGCCAGCAGCTTGATCTGGGGGCGAAACACCGGGGAGCTGTTTTTT. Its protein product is CASSLIWGRNTGELFF.

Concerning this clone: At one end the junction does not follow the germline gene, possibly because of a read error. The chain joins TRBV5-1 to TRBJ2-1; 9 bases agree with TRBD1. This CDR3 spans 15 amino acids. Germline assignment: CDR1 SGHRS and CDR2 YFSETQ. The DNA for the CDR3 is TGCGCCAGCAGGTTGGGACAGGGAACAAGCAATGAGCAGTTCTTC. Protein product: CASRLGQGTSNEQFF.

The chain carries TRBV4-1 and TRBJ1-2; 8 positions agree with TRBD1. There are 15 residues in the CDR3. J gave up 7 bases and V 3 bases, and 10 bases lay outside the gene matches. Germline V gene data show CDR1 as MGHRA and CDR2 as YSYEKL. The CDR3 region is CASSQGTGTGFGYTF. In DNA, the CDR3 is TGCGCCAGCAGCCAGGGCACCGGGACAGGTTTTGGCTACACCTTC.

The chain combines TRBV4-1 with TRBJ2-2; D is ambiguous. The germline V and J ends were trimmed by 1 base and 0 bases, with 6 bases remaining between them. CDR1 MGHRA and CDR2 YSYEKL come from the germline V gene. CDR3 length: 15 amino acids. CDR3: CASSQGNANTGELFF. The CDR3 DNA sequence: TGCGCCAGCAGCCAAGGAAATGCGAACACCGGGGAGCTGTTTTTT.

The CDR3 loop reads CASRKETQYF. The CDR3 DNA reads TGTGCCAGCAGAAAGGAGACCCAGTACTTC. This rearrangement joins TRBV2 to TRBJ2-5; no clear D. This CDR3 contains 10 residues. Germline V CDR1 and CDR2: SNHLY, FYNNEI. Trimming took off 6 bases at V and 5 bases at J, with 4 bases between the two ends.

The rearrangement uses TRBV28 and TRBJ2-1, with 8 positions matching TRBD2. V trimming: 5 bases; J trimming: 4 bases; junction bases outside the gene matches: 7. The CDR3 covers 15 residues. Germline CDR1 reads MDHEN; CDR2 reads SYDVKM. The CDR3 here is CASSQKRELYNEQFF. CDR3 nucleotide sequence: TGTGCCAGCAGTCAAAAGCGGGAGCTGTACAATGAGCAGTTCTTC.

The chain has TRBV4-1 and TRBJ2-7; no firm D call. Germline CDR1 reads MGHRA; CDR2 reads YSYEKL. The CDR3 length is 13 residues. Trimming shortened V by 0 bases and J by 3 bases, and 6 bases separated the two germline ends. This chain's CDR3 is CASSQDWYYEQYF. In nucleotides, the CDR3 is TGCGCCAGCAGCCAAGATTGGTACTACGAGCAGTACTTC.

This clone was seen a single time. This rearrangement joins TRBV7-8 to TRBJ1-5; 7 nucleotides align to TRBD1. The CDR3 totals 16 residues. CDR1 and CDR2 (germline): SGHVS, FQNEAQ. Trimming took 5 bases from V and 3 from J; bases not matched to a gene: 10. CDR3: CASSIRTGTDNQPQHF. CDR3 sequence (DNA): TGTGCCAGCAGCATACGTACCGGGACAGACAATCAGCCCCAGCATTTT.

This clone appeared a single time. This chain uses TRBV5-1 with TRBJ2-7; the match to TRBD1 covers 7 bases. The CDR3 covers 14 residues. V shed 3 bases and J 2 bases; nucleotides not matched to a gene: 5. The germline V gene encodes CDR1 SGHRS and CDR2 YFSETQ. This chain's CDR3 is CASSWGTAAYEQYF. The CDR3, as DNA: TGCGCCAGCAGCTGGGGGACAGCCGCCTACGAGCAGTACTTC.

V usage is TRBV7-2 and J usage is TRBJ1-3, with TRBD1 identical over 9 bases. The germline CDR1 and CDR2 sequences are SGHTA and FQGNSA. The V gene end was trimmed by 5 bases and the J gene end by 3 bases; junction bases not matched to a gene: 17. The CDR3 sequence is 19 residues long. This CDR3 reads CASSPKGDRDHVYGNTIYF. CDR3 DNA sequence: TGTGCCAGCAGCCCTAAGGGGGACAGGGATCATGTTTATGGAAACACCATATATTTT.

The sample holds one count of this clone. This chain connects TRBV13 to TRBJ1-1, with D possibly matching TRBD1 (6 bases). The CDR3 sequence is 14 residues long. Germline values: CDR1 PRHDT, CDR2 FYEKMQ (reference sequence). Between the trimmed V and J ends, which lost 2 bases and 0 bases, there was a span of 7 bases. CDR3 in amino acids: CASSLTGLNTEAFF. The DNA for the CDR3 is TGTGCCAGCAGCTTAACAGGGTTGAACACTGAAGCTTTCTTT.

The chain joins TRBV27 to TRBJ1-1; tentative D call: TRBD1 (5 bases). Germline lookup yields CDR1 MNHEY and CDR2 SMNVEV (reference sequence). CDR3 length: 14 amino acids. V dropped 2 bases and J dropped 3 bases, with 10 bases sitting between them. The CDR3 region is CASSLGGLYTEAFF. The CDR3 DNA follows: TGTGCCAGCAGTTTAGGGGGTCTTTACACTGAAGCTTTCTTT.

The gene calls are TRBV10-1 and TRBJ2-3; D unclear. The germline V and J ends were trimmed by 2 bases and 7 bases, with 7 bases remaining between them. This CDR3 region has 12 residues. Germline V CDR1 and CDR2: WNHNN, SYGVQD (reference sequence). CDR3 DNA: TGCGCCAGCAGTGAGGGTCTTCATACGCAGTATTTT. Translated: CASSEGLHTQYF.

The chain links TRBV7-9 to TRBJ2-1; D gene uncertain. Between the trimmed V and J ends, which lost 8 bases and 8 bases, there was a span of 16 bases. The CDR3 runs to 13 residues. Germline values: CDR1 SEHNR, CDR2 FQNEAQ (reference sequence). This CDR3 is CASASTLAYEQFF. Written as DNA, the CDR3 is TGTGCCAGCGCAAGCACCTTAGCCTATGAGCAGTTCTTC.